This entry concerns a single T cell receptor (beta chain). Seattle patients were enrolled during active infection and followed longitudinally. As originally analysed: Reference gene primer amplification yielded estimated nucleated cell counts. This table comes from immunoSEQ multiplex PCR, and its TCRdb copy is limited to in-frame clones, with some not included. V, J and clone size are those of that table, while D and trimming were read from the DNA. This table has 270,000 or so clones, less than 85% appearing once. The data were taken from a study of blood T cell repertoires in COVID-19. Looking at the study overall: Italy, Spain and the United States were the sources of the convalescent and acute COVID-19 samples. T cells, B-cell-depleted T cells, or PBMCs supplied cDNA or gDNA.

Deletions cut 8 bases from V and 2 bases from J, with 16 bases between. Per germline, CDR1 SNHLY and CDR2 FYNNEI. CDR3 length: 15 amino acids. This sequence joins TRBV2 and TRBJ1-5; no clear D. The TCR originated in a human donor with COVID-19, enrolled during active disease. The donor label of this sample is uncertain. Sequencing input: peripheral blood. CDR3 coding DNA: TGTGCCAGCTCGTTCTCCGCTCGGGGCAATCAGCCCCAGCATTTT. Amino acids: CASSFSARGNQPQHF.